A single T cell receptor (beta chain) is shown here with its context. The data were produced by immunoSEQ multiplex PCR, yet TCRdb's version contains in-frame clones alone and is incomplete. The table records 28,000 or so clones, approximately 89% of them present only once. The sample comes from a study of T cell changes during pregnancy in multiple sclerosis. Trimming shortened V by 3 bases and J by 0 bases, and 17 bases separated the two germline ends. The CDR3 covers 17 residues. In germline, CDR1 is LNHDA, CDR2 SQIVND (reference sequence). The sequencing here drew on CD4+ T cells from peripheral blood mononuclear cells, taken in the second trimester of pregnancy. The chain carries TRBV19 and TRBJ2-5, with D possibly matching TRBD2 (6 bases). The TCR sequence derives from a female donor with multiple sclerosis, enrolled in a pregnancy study. The CDR3 loop is CASSIYHYAGYQETQYF. DNA of the CDR3: TGTGCCAGTAGTATCTATCACTACGCGGGGTACCAAGAGACCCAGTACTTC.